This T cell receptor (beta chain) was identified in a study of blood T cell repertoires in COVID-19. The authors' processing: Amplifying reference gene primers gave estimates of nucleated cell counts. Assay used: immunoSEQ multiplex PCR; TCRdb lists only in-frame clones, some missing. V, J and clone size are taken as reported in that table, and D and trimming were inferred from the DNA itself. This table holds over 90,000 clones, approximately 79% found once. The CDR3 consists of 13 residues. V dropped 6 bases and J dropped 2 bases, with 11 bases sitting between them. Germline assignment: CDR1 ENHRY and CDR2 SYGVKD.

The sequenced sample consisted of peripheral blood. V and J are TRBV10-3 and TRBJ2-7; tentative D call: TRBD2 (5 bases). The receptor's source is a man between 70 and 80 years old with COVID-19, enrolled during active disease. CDR3 sequence (DNA): TGTGCCATCAGCGGAGGTAAAGCCTACGAGCAGTACTTC. Translated, it gives CAISGGKAYEQYF.